The sequence of this T cell receptor beta chain was determined in a study of blood T cells in healthy people across ages (dated by TCRdb to about 2015). In the study overall: In model experiments, template switching captured about one uniquely barcoded TCR beta cDNA molecule for every two T cells. The study analyzed two additional independent replicas of 1 million unique cDNA reads from the same blood draw for two donors, one aged 18 to 30 and one aged 80 or older. The donors were split into four age groups: young (average about 15 years), middle-aged (around 37), aged (more than 60) and long-lived (over 75). To track age-related changes in TCR beta repertoire diversity, the study relied on deep sequencing normalized with unique cDNA molecular identifiers. To avoid experimental bias, donors of different ages were randomly spread across the sequencing lanes.

Based on the germline V gene (reference sequence), the CDR1 and CDR2 sequences are MNHEY and SMNVEV. V and J are truncated by 5 bases and 7 bases respectively, leaving an intervening sequence of 14 bases. Including cysteine and phenylalanine, the CDR3 has 13 amino acids. Kept here is only the CDR3 DNA, which spans 39 bases and is read in frame from base 1. Libraries were built with 5' RACE. The reads were generated on an Illumina HiSeq 2500. A second 7 to 11 cycle PCR used a sample-barcoded 5' primer and a J-beta primer mix. A template-switch 5' adaptor carrying 12 random nucleotides introduced a unique molecular identifier onto each TCR beta cDNA molecule. Each sample yielded at least 2.5 million CDR3-containing paired-end reads. All of the RNA was converted into first-strand cDNA using the Mint cDNA synthesis kit, with a TRBC-specific oligonucleotide serving as the primer. Following uracil-DNA glycosylase treatment, all cDNA underwent a first 18-cycle PCR with the universal primers M1SS and BC2_uni_R. The published analysis was carried out like this. For normalization, 1 million high-quality reads were randomly selected from each sample, with every read carrying a distinct molecular identifier. Instead of being binned into consensus sequences, reads with shared molecular identifiers were discarded. CDR3 identification, clonotype clustering and error correction used MiTCR with a Q25 quality threshold and the strictest error-elimination algorithm. Lower-bound total TCR beta diversity was estimated with a nonparametric unseen species model using Euler transformation. TCRdb trimmed the raw reads at Q25, called clones with MiXCR and kept productive beta chains. CDR3 protein sequences are deduplicated, and each keeps its most common genes and DNA. The V and J calls, along with clone size, are taken from TCRdb and not from the paper's own processing. For this sample there are about 1,800,000 distinct CDR3 sequences; 28% appear just once. Roughly 8.2% of the sample lies in the top ten.

Systemically healthy Caucasian individuals from Russia, some 40 in total and aged about 6 to 90 years, were included as donors. Approximately 10 milliliters of peripheral blood were collected from each donor into EDTA-treated Vacutainer tubes. Ficoll-Paque density-gradient centrifugation was used to isolate PBMCs, with at least 6.5 million per sample. Total RNA, at least 6 micrograms per sample, was extracted from PBMCs with Trizol reagent. For every donor, an aliquot of PBMCs went through flow cytometry to measure the percentages of naive CD45RAhigh/CD27high T cells. Points the paper makes about the study in general: Bulk unsorted PBMC profiling prevented conclusive comparison of naive and antigen-experienced compartments. Because donor CMV infection status was unknown, age-related changes in expanded clonotypes were potentially confounded. Observed TCR beta diversity per million T cells fell roughly linearly with age, and a significant reduction was already apparent by age around 39. Estimates of total diversity based on one million sequenced T cells were regarded as lower bounds and as underestimates. Compared with the aged group, more naive CD4+ T cells, fewer expanded clones and increased TCR diversity were shown by the long-lived group, suggesting age selection. The percentage of naive T cells measured by flow cytometry correlated strongly with observed TCR beta diversity.

About this clonotype itself: Its specific antigen is unknown. No base quality information exists; no much larger clone differs at one position.

Material: blood. The rearrangement combines TRBV27 with TRBJ1-2, with TRBD1 as a weak D call on 6 bases. This TCR came from a woman aged 25 to 45 in good health. The nucleotides are TGTGCCAGCAGTCGGGACATCCGTAGTGGCTACACCTTC. It is translated as CASSRDIRSGYTF.